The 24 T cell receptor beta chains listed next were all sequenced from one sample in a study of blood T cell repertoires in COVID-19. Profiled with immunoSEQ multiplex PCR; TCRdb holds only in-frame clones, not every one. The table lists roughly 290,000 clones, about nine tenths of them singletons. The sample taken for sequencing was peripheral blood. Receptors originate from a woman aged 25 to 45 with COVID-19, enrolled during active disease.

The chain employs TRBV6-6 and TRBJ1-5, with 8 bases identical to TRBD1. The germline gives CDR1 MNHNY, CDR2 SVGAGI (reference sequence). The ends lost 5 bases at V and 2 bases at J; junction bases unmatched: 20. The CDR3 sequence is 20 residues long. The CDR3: CASSPGGSPGATGGNQPQHF. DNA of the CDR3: TGTGCCAGCAGTCCAGGGGGCTCACCGGGGGCCACTGGGGGCAATCAGCCCCAGCATTTT.

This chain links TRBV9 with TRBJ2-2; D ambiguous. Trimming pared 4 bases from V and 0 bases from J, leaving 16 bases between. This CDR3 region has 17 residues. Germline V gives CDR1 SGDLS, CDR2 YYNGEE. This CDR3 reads CASSPPLRSSNTGELFF. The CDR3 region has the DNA TGTGCCAGCAGCCCCCCGTTGAGGAGCTCGAACACCGGGGAGCTGTTTTTT. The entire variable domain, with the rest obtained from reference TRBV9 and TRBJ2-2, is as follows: DSGVTQTPKHLITATGQRVTLRCSPRSGDLSVYWYQQSLDQGLQFLIQYYNGEERAKGNILERFSAQQFPDLHSELNLSSLELGDSALYFCASSPPLRSSNTGELFFGEGSRLTVL.

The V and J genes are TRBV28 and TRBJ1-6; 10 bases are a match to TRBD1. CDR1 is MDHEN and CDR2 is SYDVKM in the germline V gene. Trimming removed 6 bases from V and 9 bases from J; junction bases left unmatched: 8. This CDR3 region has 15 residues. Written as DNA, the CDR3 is TGTGCCAGCAGCCGGGACAGGGGTTACGGTTCACCCCTCCACTTT. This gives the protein CASSRDRGYGSPLHF.

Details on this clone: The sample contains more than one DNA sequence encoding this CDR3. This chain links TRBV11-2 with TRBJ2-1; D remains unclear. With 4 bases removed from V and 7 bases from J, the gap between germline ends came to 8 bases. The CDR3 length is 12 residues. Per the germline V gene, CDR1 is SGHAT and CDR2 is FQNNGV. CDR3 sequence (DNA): TGTGCCAGCAGCTCCTTGCGGAATGAGCAGTTCTTC. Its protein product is CASSSLRNEQFF.

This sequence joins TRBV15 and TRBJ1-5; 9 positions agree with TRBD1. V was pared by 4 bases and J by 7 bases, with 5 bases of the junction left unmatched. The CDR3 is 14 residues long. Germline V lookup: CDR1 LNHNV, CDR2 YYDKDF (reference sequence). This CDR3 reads CATSTRTGEQPQHF. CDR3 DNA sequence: TGTGCCACCAGCACTAGGACAGGGGAACAGCCCCAGCATTTT.

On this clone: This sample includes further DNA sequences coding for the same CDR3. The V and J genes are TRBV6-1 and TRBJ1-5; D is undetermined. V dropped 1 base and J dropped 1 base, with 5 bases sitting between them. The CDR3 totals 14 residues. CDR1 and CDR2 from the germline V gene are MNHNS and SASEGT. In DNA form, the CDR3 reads TGTGCCAGCAGTGAAGTAAGCAGCAATCAGCCCCAGCATTTT. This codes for CASSEVSSNQPQHF.

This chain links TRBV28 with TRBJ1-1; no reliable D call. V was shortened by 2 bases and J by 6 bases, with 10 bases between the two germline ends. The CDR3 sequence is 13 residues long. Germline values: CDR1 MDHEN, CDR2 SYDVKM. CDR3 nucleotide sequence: TGTGCCAGCAGTTTAGTTGTGCCGGCTGAAGCTTTCTTT. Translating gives CASSLVVPAEAFF. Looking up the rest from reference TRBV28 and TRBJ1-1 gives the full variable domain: DVKVTQSSRYLVKRTGEKVFLECVQDMDHENMFWYRQDPGLGLRLIYFSYDVKMKEKGDIPEGYSVSREKKERFSLILESASTNQTSMYLCASSLVVPAEAFFGQGTRLTVV.

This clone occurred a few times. CDR3 sequence reads: CAWSPGGPGLFF. For the CDR3, the DNA is TGTGCCTGGAGTCCCGGGGGACCTGGTCTGTTTTTT. This rearrangement joins TRBV30 to TRBJ1-4; a weak D match, TRBD1 (5 bases). CDR3 length: 12 amino acids. V gave up 2 bases and J gave up 14 bases, with 15 bases separating them. Per the germline V gene, CDR1 is GTSNPN and CDR2 is SVGIG (reference sequence).

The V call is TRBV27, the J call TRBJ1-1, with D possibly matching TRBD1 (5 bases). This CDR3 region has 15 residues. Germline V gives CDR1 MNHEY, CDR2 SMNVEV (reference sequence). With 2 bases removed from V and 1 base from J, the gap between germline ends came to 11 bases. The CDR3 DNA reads TGTGCCAGCAGTTTAAGGGCGGGGGGGAACACTGAAGCTTTCTTT. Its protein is CASSLRAGGNTEAFF.

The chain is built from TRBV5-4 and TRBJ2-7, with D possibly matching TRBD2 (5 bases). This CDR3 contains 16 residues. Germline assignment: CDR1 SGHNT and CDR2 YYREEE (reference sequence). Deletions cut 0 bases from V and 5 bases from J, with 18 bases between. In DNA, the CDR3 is TGTGCCAGCAGCTTGGAGGGAGTGAGGTCCCCTAACGAGCAGTACTTC. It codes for CASSLEGVRSPNEQYF. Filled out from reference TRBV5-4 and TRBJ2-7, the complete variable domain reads ETGVTQSPTHLIKTRGQQVTLRCSSQSGHNTVSWYQQALGQGPQFIFQYYREEENGRGNFPPRFSGLQFPNYSSELNVNALELDDSALYLCASSLEGVRSPNEQYFGPGTRLTVT.

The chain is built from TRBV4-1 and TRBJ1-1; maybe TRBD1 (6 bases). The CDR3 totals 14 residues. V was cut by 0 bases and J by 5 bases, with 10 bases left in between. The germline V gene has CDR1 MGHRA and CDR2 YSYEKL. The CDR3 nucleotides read TGCGCCAGCAGCCAAGAACAGGGTGGGACTGAAGCTTTCTTT. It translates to CASSQEQGGTEAFF.

The CDR3 DNA reads as TGTGCCAGCAGTCCGGGACACCCCCAGGACGGAACTAATGAAAAACTGTTTTTT. This codes for CASSPGHPQDGTNEKLFF. The chain carries TRBV6-2 or TRBV6-3 and TRBJ1-4; possibly TRBD1 for D (6 bases). With 5 bases removed from V and 1 base from J, the gap between germline ends came to 20 bases. This CDR3 has 18 residues. CDR1 is MNHEY, CDR2 SVGEGT, per germline.

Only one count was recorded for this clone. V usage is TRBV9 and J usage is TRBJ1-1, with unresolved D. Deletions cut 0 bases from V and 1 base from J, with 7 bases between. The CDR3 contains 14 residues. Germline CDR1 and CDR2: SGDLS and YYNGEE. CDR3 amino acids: CASSVGGWNTEAFF. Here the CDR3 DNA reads TGTGCCAGCAGCGTAGGAGGATGGAACACTGAAGCTTTCTTT.

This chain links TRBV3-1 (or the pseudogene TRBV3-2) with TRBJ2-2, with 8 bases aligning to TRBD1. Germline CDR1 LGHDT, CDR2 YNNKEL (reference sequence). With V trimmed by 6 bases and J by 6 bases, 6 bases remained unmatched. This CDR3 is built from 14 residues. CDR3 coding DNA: TGTGCCAGCAGTCCTCAGGACAGGGCCGGGGAGCTGTTTTTT. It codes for CASSPQDRAGELFF.

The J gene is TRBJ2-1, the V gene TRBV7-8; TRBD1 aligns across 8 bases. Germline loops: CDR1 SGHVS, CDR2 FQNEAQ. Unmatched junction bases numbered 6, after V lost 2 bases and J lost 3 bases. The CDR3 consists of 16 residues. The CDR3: CASSLSDRANYNEQFF. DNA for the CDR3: TGTGCCAGCAGCTTATCGGACAGGGCTAACTACAATGAGCAGTTCTTC.

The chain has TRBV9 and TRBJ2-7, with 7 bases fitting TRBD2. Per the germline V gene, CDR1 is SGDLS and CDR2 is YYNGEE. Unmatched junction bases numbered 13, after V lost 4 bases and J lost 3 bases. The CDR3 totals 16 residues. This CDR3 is CASSTRPRAGFYEQYF. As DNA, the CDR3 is TGTGCCAGCAGCACCCGTCCGCGAGCGGGGTTCTACGAGCAGTACTTC.

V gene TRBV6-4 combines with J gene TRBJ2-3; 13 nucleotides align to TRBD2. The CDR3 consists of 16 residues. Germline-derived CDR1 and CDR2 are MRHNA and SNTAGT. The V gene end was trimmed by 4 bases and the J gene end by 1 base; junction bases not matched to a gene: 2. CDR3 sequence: CASSAGTSGGTDTQYF. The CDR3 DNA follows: TGTGCCAGCAGTGCCGGGACTAGCGGGGGCACAGATACGCAGTATTTT.

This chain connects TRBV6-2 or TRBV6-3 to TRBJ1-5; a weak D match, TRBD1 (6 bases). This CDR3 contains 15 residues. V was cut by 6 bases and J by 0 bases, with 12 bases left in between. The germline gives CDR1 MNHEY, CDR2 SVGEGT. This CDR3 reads CASSPGTYSNQPQHF. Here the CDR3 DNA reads TGTGCCAGCAGCCCCGGGACATATAGCAATCAGCCCCAGCATTTT.

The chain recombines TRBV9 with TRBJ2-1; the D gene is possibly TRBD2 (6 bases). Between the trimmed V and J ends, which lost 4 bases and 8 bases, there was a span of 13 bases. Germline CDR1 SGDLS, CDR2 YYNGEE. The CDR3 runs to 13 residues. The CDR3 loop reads CASSPRGTYEQFF. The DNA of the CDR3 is TGTGCCAGCAGCCCCCGAGGGACTTATGAGCAGTTCTTC. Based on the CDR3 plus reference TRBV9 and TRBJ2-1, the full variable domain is DSGVTQTPKHLITATGQRVTLRCSPRSGDLSVYWYQQSLDQGLQFLIQYYNGEERAKGNILERFSAQQFPDLHSELNLSSLELGDSALYFCASSPRGTYEQFFGPGTRLTVL.

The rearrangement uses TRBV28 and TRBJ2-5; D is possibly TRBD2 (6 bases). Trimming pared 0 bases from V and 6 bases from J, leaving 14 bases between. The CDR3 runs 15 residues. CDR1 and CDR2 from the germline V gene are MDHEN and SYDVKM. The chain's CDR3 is CASSLWAGTPKTQYF. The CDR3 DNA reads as TGTGCCAGCAGTTTATGGGCGGGGACCCCGAAGACCCAGTACTTC.

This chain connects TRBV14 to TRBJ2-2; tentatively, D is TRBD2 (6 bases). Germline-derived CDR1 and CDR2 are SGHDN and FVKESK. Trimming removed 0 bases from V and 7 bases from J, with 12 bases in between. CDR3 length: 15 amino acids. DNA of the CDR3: TGTGCCAGCAGCCAAGATTCTAGGAGGGGCGGGGAGCTGTTTTTT. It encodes CASSQDSRRGGELFF.

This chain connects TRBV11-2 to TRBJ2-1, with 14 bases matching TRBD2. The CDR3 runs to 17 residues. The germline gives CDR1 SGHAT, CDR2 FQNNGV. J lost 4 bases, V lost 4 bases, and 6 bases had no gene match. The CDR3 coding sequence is TGTGCCAGCAGCTCGCGACTAGCGGGGGGGATTTACAATGAGCAGTTCTTC. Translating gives CASSSRLAGGIYNEQFF.

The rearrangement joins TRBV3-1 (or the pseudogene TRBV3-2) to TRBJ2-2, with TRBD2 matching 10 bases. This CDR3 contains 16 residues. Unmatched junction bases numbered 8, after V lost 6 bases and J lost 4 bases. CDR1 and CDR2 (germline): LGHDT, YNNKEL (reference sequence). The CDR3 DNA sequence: TGTGCCAGCAGACACACCGGGACTAGCGTCACCGGGGAGCTGTTTTTT. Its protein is CASRHTGTSVTGELFF.

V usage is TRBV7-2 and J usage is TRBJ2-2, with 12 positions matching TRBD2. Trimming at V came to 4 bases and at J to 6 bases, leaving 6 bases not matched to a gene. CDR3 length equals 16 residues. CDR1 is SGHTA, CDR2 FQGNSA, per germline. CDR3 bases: TGTGCCAGCAGCTCACGACTAGCGGGAGCTGCCGGGGAGCTGTTTTTT. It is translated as CASSSRLAGAAGELFF.